This TCR beta chain was sequenced in a study of T cell changes during pregnancy in multiple sclerosis. In this sample, this clone turned up a few times. TCRdb's copy holds only in-frame clones and misses some; the assay was immunoSEQ multiplex PCR. The table records around 80,000 clones, about 90% of them present only once. CDR1 and CDR2 from the germline V gene are SNHLY and FYNNEI. V was pared by 7 bases and J by 4 bases, with 16 bases between. The CDR3 extends over 14 amino acids. This material consisted of peripheral blood, taken before pregnancy. This TCR was sampled from a female donor with multiple sclerosis, enrolled in a pregnancy study. The gene calls are TRBV2 and TRBJ1-1; possibly TRBD1 for D (5 bases). The CDR3 reads CASIKIQAFTEAFF. The CDR3 coding sequence is TGTGCCAGCATAAAAATACAGGCCTTCACTGAAGCTTTCTTT.